The T cell receptor (beta chain) described here comes from a study of OX40 agonist ivuxolimab in advanced cancers. Turning to the study itself: Every patient in dose escalation had hepatocellular carcinoma, melanoma, renal cell or head and neck cancer. Partial responses were recorded for three patients, including one with hepatocellular carcinoma and two with cutaneous melanoma.

The V end lost 0 bases, the J end lost 2 bases, and 10 bases lay between the germline ends. Germline lookup yields CDR1 SGHTA and CDR2 FQGTGA. This CDR3 region has 15 residues. TCRdb keeps only in-frame clones here, not all; method: immunoSEQ multiplex PCR. The sample lists roughly 100,000 clones, 75% to 95% seen once, with approximately 0.48% in the top ten. The V and J genes are TRBV7-3 and TRBJ1-1; possibly TRBD1 for D (6 bases). Here the sequenced sample was CD4+ or CD8+ T cells sorted from blood, taken in a trial of the OX40 agonist ivuxolimab. The origin of this receptor is an adult with an advanced solid tumor such as melanoma, head and neck, liver or kidney cancer. In DNA, the CDR3 is TGTGCCAGCAGCTTAACCGGACAGCCTAACACTGAAGCTTTCTTT. This codes for CASSLTGQPNTEAFF.